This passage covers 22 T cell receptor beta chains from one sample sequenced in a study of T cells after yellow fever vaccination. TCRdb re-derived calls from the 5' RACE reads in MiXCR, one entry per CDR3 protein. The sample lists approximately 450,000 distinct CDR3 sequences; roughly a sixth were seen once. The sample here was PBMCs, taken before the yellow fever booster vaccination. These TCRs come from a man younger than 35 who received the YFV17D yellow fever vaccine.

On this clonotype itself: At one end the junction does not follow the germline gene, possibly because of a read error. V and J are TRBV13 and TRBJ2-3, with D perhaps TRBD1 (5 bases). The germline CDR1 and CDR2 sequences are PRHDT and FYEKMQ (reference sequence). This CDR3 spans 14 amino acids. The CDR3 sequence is CASTLGKGTDTQYF. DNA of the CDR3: TGTGCCAGCACCTTAGGGAAGGGGACAGATACGCAGTATTTT.

The CDR3 reads CASSLALGTTGETQYF. The CDR3 nucleotides read TGTGCCAGCAGTTTAGCGCTGGGGACAACGGGGGAGACCCAGTACTTC. This chain uses TRBV12-3 or TRBV12-4 with TRBJ2-5; maybe TRBD1 (6 bases). V shed 0 bases and J shed 5 bases, with 16 bases lying between them. The CDR3 totals 16 residues.

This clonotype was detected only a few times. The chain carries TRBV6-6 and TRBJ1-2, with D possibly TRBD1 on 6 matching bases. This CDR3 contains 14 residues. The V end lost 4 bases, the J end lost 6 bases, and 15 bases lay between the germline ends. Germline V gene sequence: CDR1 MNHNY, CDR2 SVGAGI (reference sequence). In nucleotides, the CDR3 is TGTGCCAGCAGTTCCCCGGAGACAGGCGATGGCTACACCTTC. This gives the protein CASSSPETGDGYTF.

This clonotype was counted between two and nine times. The CDR3 region is CASSSWGGGNTDTQYF. The CDR3 DNA reads as TGTGCCAGCAGCTCTTGGGGCGGGGGGAACACAGATACGCAGTATTTT. The chain links TRBV7-3 to TRBJ2-3; 8 bases are shared with TRBD2. There are 16 residues in the CDR3. The V gene end was trimmed by 4 bases and the J gene end by 2 bases; junction bases not matched to a gene: 8. The germline V gene encodes CDR1 SGHTA and CDR2 FQGTGA.

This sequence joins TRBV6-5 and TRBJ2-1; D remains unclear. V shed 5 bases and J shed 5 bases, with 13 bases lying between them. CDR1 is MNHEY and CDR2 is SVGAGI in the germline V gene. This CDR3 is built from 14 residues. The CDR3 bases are TGTGCCAGCAGTCAGAACACGGCTAACAATGAGCAGTTCTTC. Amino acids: CASSQNTANNEQFF.

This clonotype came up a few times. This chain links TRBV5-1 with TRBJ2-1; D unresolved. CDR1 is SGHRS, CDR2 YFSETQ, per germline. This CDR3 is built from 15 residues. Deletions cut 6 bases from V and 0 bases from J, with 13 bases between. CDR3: CASNEASYSYNEQFF. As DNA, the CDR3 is TGCGCCAGCAACGAGGCCTCATACTCCTACAATGAGCAGTTCTTC.

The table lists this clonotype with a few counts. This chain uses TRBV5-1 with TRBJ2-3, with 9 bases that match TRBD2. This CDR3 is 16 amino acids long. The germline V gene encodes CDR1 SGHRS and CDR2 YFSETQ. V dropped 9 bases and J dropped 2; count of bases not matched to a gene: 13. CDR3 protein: CATSSASGEFTDTQYF. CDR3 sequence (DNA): TGCGCCACCTCCTCGGCTAGCGGGGAATTCACAGATACGCAGTATTTT.

Here the CDR3 reads CASSQEEGFTPQHF. CDR3 sequence (DNA): TGCGCCAGCAGCCAAGAAGAGGGTTTCACGCCCCAGCATTTT. The chain links TRBV4-1 to TRBJ1-5; no definite D call. Germline assignment: CDR1 MGHRA and CDR2 YSYEKL. CDR3 size: 14 residues. V lost 0 bases and J lost 9, with 12 bases in between.

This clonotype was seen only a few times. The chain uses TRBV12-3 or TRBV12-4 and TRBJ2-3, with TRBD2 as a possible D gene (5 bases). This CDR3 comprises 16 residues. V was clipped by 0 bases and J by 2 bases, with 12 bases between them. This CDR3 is CASSLALALTTDTQYF. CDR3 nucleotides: TGTGCCAGCAGTTTAGCGCTAGCTTTAACCACAGATACGCAGTATTTT.

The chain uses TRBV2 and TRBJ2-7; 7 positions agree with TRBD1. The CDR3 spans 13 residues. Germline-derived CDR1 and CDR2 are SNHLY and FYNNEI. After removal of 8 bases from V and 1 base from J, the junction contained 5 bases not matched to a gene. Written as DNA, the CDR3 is TGTGCCAGCGGGGACAGTGGTTCCTACGAGCAGTACTTC. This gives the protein CASGDSGSYEQYF.

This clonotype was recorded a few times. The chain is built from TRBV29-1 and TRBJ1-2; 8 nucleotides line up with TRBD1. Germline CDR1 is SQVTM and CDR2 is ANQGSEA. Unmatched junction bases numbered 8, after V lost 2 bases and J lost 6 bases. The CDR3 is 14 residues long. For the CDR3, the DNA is TGCAGCGTTGAACCGACAGGGGAGGGGAATGGCTACACCTTC. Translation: CSVEPTGEGNGYTF.

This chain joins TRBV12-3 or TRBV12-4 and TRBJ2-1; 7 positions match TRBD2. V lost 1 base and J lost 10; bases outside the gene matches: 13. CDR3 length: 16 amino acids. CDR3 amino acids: CASSLVASGGRGEQFF. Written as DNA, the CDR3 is TGTGCCAGCAGTTTAGTGGCTAGCGGCGGCCGAGGGGAGCAGTTCTTC.

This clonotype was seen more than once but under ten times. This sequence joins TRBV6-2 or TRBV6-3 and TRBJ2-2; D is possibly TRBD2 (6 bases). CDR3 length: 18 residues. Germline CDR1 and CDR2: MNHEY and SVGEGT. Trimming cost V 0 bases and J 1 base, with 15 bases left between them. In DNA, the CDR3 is TGTGCCAGCAGTTACTCGAGAGTGGCGGGAAGGAACACCGGGGAGCTGTTTTTT. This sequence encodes CASSYSRVAGRNTGELFF.

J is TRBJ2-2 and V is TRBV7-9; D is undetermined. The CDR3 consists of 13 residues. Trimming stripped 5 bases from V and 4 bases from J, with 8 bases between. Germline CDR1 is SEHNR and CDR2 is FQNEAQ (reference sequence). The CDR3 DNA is TGTGCCAGCAGCCCAGCGAGCACCGGGGAGCTGTTTTTT. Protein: CASSPASTGELFF.

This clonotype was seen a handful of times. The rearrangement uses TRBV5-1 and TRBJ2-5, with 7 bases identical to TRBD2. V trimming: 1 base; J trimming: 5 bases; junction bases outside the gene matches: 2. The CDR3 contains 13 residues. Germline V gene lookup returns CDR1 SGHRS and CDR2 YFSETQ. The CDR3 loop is CASSLRGDETQYF. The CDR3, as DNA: TGCGCCAGCAGCTTGCGGGGGGATGAGACCCAGTACTTC.

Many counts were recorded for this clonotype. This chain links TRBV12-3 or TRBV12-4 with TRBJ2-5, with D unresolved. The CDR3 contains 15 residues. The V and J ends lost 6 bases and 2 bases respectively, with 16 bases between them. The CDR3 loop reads CASSNWGGWQETQYF. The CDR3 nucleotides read TGTGCCAGCAGCAACTGGGGTGGTTGGCAAGAGACCCAGTACTTC.

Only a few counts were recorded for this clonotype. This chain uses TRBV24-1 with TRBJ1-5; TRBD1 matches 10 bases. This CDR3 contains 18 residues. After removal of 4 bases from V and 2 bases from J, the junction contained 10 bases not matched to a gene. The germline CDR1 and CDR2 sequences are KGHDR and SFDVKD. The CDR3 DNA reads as TGTGCCACCAGTGACGCCGGGACAGGGGTTTTTGGCAATCAGCCCCAGCATTTT. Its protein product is CATSDAGTGVFGNQPQHF.

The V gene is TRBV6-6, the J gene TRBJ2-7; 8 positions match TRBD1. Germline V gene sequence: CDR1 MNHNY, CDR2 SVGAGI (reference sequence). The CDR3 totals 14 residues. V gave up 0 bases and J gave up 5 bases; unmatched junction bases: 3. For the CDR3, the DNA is TGTGCCAGCAGTTACTCGGCGACAGGGGACGAGCAGTACGTC. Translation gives CASSYSATGDEQYV.

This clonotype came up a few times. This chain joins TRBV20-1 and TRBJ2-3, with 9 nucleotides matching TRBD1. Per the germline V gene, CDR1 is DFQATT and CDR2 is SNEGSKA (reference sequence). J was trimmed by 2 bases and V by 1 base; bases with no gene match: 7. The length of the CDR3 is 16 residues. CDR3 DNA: TGCAGTGCTAGAGGTCCGGGACAGGGCTACACAGATACGCAGTATTTT. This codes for CSARGPGQGYTDTQYF.

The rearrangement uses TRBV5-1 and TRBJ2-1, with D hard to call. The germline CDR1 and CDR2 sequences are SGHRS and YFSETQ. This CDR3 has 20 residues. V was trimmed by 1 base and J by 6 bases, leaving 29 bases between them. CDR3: CASSLSVAEDVAELGNEQFF. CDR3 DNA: TGCGCCAGCAGCTTGAGTGTGGCTGAGGACGTAGCAGAGTTAGGCAATGAGCAGTTCTTC.

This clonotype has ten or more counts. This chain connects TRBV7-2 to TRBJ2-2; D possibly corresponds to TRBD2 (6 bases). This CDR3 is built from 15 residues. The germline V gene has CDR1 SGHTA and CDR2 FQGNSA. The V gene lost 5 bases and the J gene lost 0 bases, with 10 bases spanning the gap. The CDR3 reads CASSRGGANTGELFF. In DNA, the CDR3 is TGTGCCAGCAGCCGAGGAGGGGCGAACACCGGGGAGCTGTTTTTT.

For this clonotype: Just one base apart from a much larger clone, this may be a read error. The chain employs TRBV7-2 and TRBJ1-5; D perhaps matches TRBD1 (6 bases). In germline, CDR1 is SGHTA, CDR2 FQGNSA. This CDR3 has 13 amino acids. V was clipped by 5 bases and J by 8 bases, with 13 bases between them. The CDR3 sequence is CASSTRGNEPQHF. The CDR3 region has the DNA TGTGCCAGCAGCACCAGGGGTAACGAGCCCCAGCATTTT.